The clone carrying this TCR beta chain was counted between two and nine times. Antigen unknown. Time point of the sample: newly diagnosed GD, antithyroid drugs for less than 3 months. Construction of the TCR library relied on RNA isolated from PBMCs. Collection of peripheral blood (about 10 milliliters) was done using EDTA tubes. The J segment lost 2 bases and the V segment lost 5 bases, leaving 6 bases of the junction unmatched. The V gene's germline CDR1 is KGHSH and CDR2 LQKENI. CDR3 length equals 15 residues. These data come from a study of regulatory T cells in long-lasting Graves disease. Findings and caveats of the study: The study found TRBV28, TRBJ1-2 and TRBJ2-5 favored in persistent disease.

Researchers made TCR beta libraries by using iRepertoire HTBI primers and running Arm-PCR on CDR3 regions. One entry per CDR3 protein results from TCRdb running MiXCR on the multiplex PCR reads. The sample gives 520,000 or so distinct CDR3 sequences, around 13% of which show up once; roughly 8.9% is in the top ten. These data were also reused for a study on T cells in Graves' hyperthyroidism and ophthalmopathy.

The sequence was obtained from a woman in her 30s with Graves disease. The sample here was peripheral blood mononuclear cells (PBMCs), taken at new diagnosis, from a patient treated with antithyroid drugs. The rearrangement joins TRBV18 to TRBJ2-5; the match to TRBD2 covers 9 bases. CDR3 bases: TGTGCCAGCTCATCAATAGCGGGAGATCAAGAGACCCAGTACTTC. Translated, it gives CASSSIAGDQETQYF.